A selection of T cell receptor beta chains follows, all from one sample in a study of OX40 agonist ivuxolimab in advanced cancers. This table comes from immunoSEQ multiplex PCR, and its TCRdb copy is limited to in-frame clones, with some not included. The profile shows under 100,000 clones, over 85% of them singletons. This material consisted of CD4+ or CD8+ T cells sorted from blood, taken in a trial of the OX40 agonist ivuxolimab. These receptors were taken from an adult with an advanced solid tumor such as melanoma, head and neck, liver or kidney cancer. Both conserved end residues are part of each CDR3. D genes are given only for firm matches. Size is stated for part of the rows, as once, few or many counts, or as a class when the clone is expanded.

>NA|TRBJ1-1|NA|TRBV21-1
TGTGCCAGCAGCAATTGGGGCCACAGGGACACTGAAGCTTTCTTT
CASSNWGHRDTEAFF
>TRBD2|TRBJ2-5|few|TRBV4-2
TGTGCCAGCAGCCAAGGCTCTAGCGGGGGAGTCCAAGAGACCCAGTACTTC
CASSQGSSGGVQETQYF
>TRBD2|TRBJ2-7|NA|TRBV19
TGTGCCAGTAGTATGGACCACGCGGGACAAAGGACTAGCGGGTTCTACGAGCAGTACTTC
CASSMDHAGQRTSGFYEQYF
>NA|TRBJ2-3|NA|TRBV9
TGTGCCAGCAGCGCCGGGCCGTCGATAAATACGCAGTATTTT
CASSAGPSINTQYF
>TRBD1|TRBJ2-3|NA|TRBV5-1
TGCGCCAGCAGCTCGGAGGGACAGGGGGCAGATACGCAGTATTTT
CASSSEGQGADTQYF
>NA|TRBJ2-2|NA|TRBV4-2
TGTGCCAGCAGCCGAGAGGACAGCGCGAACACCGGGGAGCTGTTTTTT
CASSREDSANTGELFF
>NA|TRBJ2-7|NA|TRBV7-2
TGTGCCATAACCCCTGGCCCATGGAACGAGCAGTACTTC
CAITPGPWNEQYF
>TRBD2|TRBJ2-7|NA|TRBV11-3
TGTGCCAGCAGCTTCAAACTAGCGGGTGACACTTTCTCCTACGAGCAGTACTTC
CASSFKLAGDTFSYEQYF
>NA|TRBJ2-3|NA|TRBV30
TGTGCCTGGAGTCGTAGGGCAGGGGATACGCAGTATTTT
CAWSRRAGDTQYF
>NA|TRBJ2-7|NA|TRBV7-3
TGTGCCAGCAGCTTAAGGGCGGGGCCCGAGGAGGAGCAGTACTTC
CASSLRAGPEEEQYF
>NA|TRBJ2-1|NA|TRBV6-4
TGTGCCAGCAGCCAAGAGAGCTCCTACAATGAGCAGTTCTTC
CASSQESSYNEQFF
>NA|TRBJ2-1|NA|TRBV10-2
TGCGCCAGCAGCGACTCCTACAATGAGCAGTTCTTC
CASSDSYNEQFF
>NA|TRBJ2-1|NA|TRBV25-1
TGTGCCAGCAGTGACTCAGGGTCACGCTACAATGAGCAGTTCTTC
CASSDSGSRYNEQFF
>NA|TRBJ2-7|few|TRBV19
TGTGCCAGTACCCGGGTCCCGGGACCACTCCACGAGCAGTACTTC
CASTRVPGPLHEQYF
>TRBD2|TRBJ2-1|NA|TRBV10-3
TGTGCCATCAGTGGTAGTGACGGGGGGTCCTACAATGAGCAGTTCTTC
CAISGSDGGSYNEQFF
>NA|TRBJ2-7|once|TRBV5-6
TGTGCCAGCAGCTTGGACTACGAGCAGTACTTC
CASSLDYEQYF
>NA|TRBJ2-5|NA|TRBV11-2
TGTGCCAGCAGCGGAGGGACCCTCCAAGAGACCCAGTACTTC
CASSGGTLQETQYF
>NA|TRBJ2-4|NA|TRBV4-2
TGTGCCAGCAGCCGCGCCGACTCGATCGTAGCCAAAAACATTCAGTACTTC
CASSRADSIVAKNIQYF
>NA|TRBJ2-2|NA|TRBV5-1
TGCGCCAGCAGCTTGGCCTGGGGAGAGAACACCGGGGAGCTGTTTTTT
CASSLAWGENTGELFF
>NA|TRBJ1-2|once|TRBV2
TGTGCCAGCAGTGAAAACGGGGGCGCGGTTGGCTACACCTTC
CASSENGGAVGYTF
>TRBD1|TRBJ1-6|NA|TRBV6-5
TGTGCCAGCAGGGACAGGGCTGGGCCACCCCTCCACTTT
CASRDRAGPPLHF
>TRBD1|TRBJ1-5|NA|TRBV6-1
TGTGCCAGCAGTGACTACAGGGGGCTTGGCAATCAGCCCCAGCATTTT
CASSDYRGLGNQPQHF
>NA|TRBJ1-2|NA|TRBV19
TGTGCCAGTAGTGCAGGGGTCCTCTATGGCTACACCTTC
CASSAGVLYGYTF
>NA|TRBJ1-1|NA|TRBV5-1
TGCGCCAGCAGCTTGGCCAGTGGAAATACAAGGTCTGAAGCTTTCTTT
CASSLASGNTRSEAFF
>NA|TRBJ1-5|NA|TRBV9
TGTGCCAGCAGCGTAGACCTCGAGGGGCCCCAGCATTTT
CASSVDLEGPQHF
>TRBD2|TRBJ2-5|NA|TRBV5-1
TGCGCCAGCAGCTGGGGCACTAGCGGCCAAGAGACCCAGTACTTC
CASSWGTSGQETQYF
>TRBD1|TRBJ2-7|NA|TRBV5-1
TGCGCCAGCAGCTCGGACAGGGAACCCTACGAGCAGTACTTC
CASSSDREPYEQYF
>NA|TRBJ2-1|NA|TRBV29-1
TGCAGCGTGGGAGCCCCTTCGGGTGAGCAGTTCTTC
CSVGAPSGEQFF
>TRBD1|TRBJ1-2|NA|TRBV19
TGTGCCAGGAAGGGGACAGAGGATAATGGCTACACCTTC
CARKGTEDNGYTF
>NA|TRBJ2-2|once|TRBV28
TGTGCCAAACCCCTGGGACACCTCTCTCATCGGTACACCGGGGAGCTGTTTTTT
CAKPLGHLSHRYTGELFF
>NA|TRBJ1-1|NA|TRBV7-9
TGTGCCAGCAGCTTAGCGGTCGGTCAATCCACTGAAGCTTTCTTT
CASSLAVGQSTEAFF
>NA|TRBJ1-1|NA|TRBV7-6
TGTGCCAGCAGCTTGGGGGCGAACACTGAAGCTTTCTTT
CASSLGANTEAFF
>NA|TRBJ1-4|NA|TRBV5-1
TGCGCCAGCAGCTTGGATACGGGAGGTAATGAAAAACTGTTTTTT
CASSLDTGGNEKLFF
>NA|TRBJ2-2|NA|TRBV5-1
TGCGCCAGCAGCCTCCGGACGGGCACCGGGGAGCTGTTTTTT
CASSLRTGTGELFF
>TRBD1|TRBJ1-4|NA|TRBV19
TGTGCCAGTAGTATAGAACGGGCAGGGGGGGATGAAAAACTGTTTTTT
CASSIERAGGDEKLFF
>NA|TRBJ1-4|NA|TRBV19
TGTGCCAGTACTTCGTACCGTGCAACTAATGAAAAACTGTTTTTT
CASTSYRATNEKLFF
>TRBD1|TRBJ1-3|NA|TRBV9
TGTGCCAGCAGCGTAGATGAGGGACAGGGTAGTTCCTACCGAAACACCATATATTTT
CASSVDEGQGSSYRNTIYF
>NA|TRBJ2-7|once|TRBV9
TGTGCCAGCAGCGTAGGGGATAGCGGTCCTGGGCAGTACTTC
CASSVGDSGPGQYF
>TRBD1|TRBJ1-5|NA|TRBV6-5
TGTGCCAGCAGTTCTCGACAGGGGCATCAGCCCCAGCATTTT
CASSSRQGHQPQHF
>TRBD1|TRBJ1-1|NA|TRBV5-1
TGCGCCAGCAGCTTGGTGACAGGGTCCCGTGAAGCTTTCTTT
CASSLVTGSREAFF
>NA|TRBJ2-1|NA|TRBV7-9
TGTGCCAGCAGCCCTTTAGCGGCGGACAATGAGCAGTTCTTC
CASSPLAADNEQFF
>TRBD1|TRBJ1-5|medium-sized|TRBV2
TGTGCCAGCAGTGAAGGGGACAGGGTGGGGATTAGCAATCAGCCCCAGCATTTT
CASSEGDRVGISNQPQHF
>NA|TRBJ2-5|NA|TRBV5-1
TGCGCCAGCAGCTCCTCCGGGGGAGAGGGAGAGACCCAGTACTTC
CASSSSGGEGETQYF
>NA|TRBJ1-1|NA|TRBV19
TGTGCCAGTAGTATAAGGGGGTTATACACTGAAGCTTTCTTT
CASSIRGLYTEAFF
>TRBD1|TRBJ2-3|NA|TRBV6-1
TGTGCCAGCAGTGCCGACAGGGTCACAGATACGCAGTATTTT
CASSADRVTDTQYF
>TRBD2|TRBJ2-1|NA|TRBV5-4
TGTGCCAGCAGCTTTAGCGGGGGGACCTACAATGAGCAGTTCTTC
CASSFSGGTYNEQFF
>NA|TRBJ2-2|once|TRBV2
TGTGCCAGCAGTGAGGGCCCGGACACCGGGGAGCTGTTTTTT
CASSEGPDTGELFF
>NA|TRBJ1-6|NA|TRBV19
TGTGCCAGTAGTACGGGACGGCAAGATTCACCCCTCCACTTT
CASSTGRQDSPLHF
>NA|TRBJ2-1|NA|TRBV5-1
TGCGCCAGCAGCTTGGACGGAGCGGGCCTAGAGGGCCACAATGAGCAGTTCTTC
CASSLDGAGLEGHNEQFF
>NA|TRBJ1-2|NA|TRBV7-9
TGTGCCAGCAGTCTAGAGTCTGAAGGCTACACCTTC
CASSLESEGYTF
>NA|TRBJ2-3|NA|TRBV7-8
TGTGCCAGCAGCTTAGGTTCCCTAGCGACTGATACGCAGTATTTT
CASSLGSLATDTQYF
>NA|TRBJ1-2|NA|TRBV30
TGTGCCTGGGGGGGGACAAATGCGGGCTACACCTTC
CAWGGTNAGYTF
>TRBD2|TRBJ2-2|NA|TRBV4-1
TGCGCCAGCAGCCAAGATCTAGCGGGAGCGATCGGGGAGCTGTTTTTT
CASSQDLAGAIGELFF
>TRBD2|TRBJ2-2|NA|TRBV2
TGTGCCAGCAGCGCTCGGACTAGTCTCGGGGAGCTGTTTTTT
CASSARTSLGELFF
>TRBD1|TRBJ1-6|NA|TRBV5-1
TGCGCCAGCACCTCGGGTGAGGACAGGGTGGGATCACCCCTCCACTTT
CASTSGEDRVGSPLHF
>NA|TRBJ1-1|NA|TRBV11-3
TGTGCCAGCAGCTTAGAGGAGGTTCACACTGAAGCTTTCTTT
CASSLEEVHTEAFF
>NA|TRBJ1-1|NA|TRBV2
TGTGCCAGCAGTGTCCAAAACACTGAAGCTTTCTTT
CASSVQNTEAFF
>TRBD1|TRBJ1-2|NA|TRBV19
TGTGCCAGTAGTATGCGGACAGGGAACTATGGCTACACCTTC
CASSMRTGNYGYTF
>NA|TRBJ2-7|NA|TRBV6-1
TGTGCCAGCAGTTCGGACTCCTACGAGCAGTACTTC
CASSSDSYEQYF
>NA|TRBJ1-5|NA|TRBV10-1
TGCGCCAGCTCTATCGGGCTGGGGGAGTATCAGCCCCAGCATTTT
CASSIGLGEYQPQHF